A selection of T cell receptor beta chains follows, all from one sample in a study of beta chain features in type 1 diabetes. Repertoires were generated with immunoSEQ multiplex PCR, while TCRdb's copy carries only in-frame clones and drops some. The sample has 860,000 or so clones, roughly a sixth seen once; the top ten hold 0.02% to 0.025%. The source material was naive CD4+ T cells from blood. Every receptor here comes from a woman between 18 and 30 years old in good health. Both conserved end residues are part of each CDR3. The D gene is left open where the match is weak. Clone sizes are given selectively: once, few, many, or a class where the clone is expanded.

TGTGCCAGCACTCGAGGACGTCGCGACTACGGGGGCGAAAAACTGTTTTTT CASTRGRRDYGGEKLFF TRBV5-6 . few TRBJ1-4
TGTGCCAGTAGTATATCAGCAGGGAACGAGCAGTACTTC CASSISAGNEQYF TRBV19 . . TRBJ2-7
TGTGCCAGTAGTACCCGACGACGGACAGCCACATCTCACCGAAAGAACACTGAAGCTTTCTTT CASSTRRRTATSHRKNTEAFF TRBV19 . . TRBJ1-1
TGTGCCAGCAGCTTGGACAGCTACCACGAGCAGTACTTC CASSLDSYHEQYF TRBV7-3 . . TRBJ2-7
TGTGCCAGCAGCGGTGGGGGGACTAGCGGGTACGAGCAGTACTTC CASSGGGTSGYEQYF TRBV9 TRBD2 . TRBJ2-7
TGTGCCAGCAGCGTAGCTGGGACAAAGAGCTCCTACGAGCAGTACTTC CASSVAGTKSSYEQYF TRBV9 . few TRBJ2-7
TGTGCCAGCAGCTCTCCCGGGCTAGCGGGAGGGTGGGATACGCAGTATTTT CASSSPGLAGGWDTQYF TRBV13 TRBD2 few TRBJ2-3
TGTGCCAGCAGCTCTAGCGCAACTACGCAGTATTTT CASSSSATTQYF TRBV7-2 . few TRBJ2-3
TGTGCCATCAGTAGCGAAACCTACGAGCAGTACTTC CAISSETYEQYF TRBV10-3 . few TRBJ2-7
TGCGCCAGCAGCCAAGATCTCGGGACAGGACTTTATCAGCCCCAGCATTTT CASSQDLGTGLYQPQHF TRBV4-3 TRBD1 few TRBJ1-5
TGTGCCAGCGGGACTAGCGGGATGGGGGAGACCCAGTACTTC CASGTSGMGETQYF TRBV6-1 TRBD2 . TRBJ2-5
TGCGCCAGCAGCACTGGGTTAGCCAAAAACATTCAGTACTTC CASSTGLAKNIQYF TRBV5-1 . . TRBJ2-4
TGTGCCAGCAGCCAATTCGCGGGAGGGGTGGAGACCCAGTACTTC CASSQFAGGVETQYF TRBV4-2 TRBD2 . TRBJ2-5
TGTGCCAGCAGTGTCGGGGGCTCCACTGAAGCTTTCTTT CASSVGGSTEAFF TRBV6-1 . few TRBJ1-1
TGTGCCAGCAGCCGAGACAGTTCTCAGCCCCAGCATTTT CASSRDSSQPQHF TRBV6-5 . . TRBJ1-5
TGTGCCAGCAGCGCTAGACTAGCGGGAGATACGCAGTATTTT CASSARLAGDTQYF TRBV9 TRBD2 . TRBJ2-3
TGTGCCACCTCCCTTGGGGGTACTAGCTCCTACAATGAGCAGTTCTTC CATSLGGTSSYNEQFF TRBV19 . . TRBJ2-1
TGTGCCAGCAGCATGGACAGCGAATATGGCTACACCTTC CASSMDSEYGYTF TRBV6-5 . few TRBJ1-2
TGTGCCAGCAGCTTCCGGTTTCGGGCGATGGCGAAATTT CASSFRFRAMAKF TRBV13 . few TRBJ1-1
TGCAGTGCTAGAGTTCATGAGCAGTTCTTC CSARVHEQFF TRBV20-1 . . TRBJ2-1
TGTGCCAGCAGTGTTGACAGGGGAGAAGAGACCCAGTACTTC CASSVDRGEETQYF TRBV6-5 TRBD1 . TRBJ2-5
TGTGCCAGCAGCCCCACCGTACGGGACGAGCAGTACTTC CASSPTVRDEQYF TRBV9 . . TRBJ2-7
TGTGCCAGCAGCTTAGCATTACTAGCGGGAATTTCTCAAGAGACCCAGTACTTC CASSLALLAGISQETQYF TRBV7-9 TRBD2 . TRBJ2-5
TGTGCCAGCAGCTTAGTAAGGATACGGATAGAATACAATGAGCAGTTCTTC CASSLVRIRIEYNEQFF TRBV7-9 . . TRBJ2-1
TGTGCCAGCAGTTCCGGTAGGGGGCTGCCCCAGTACTTC CASSSGRGLPQYF TRBV28 TRBD1 . TRBJ2-5
TGCGCCAGCAGCTTGGGCAGCAATCAGCCCCAGCATTTT CASSLGSNQPQHF TRBV5-1 . . TRBJ1-5
TGTGCCAGCAGCCTAATCCCGCCTGCGCCTAGCACAGATACGCAGTATTTT CASSLIPPAPSTDTQYF TRBV7-9 . . TRBJ2-3
TGTGCCAGCAGCTTTGCGGGAGGGCCTTTCGAGCAGTACTTC CASSFAGGPFEQYF TRBV7-2 TRBD2 . TRBJ2-7
TGTGCTAGTGGTTTGGTTGGTTCCGGGGAGCTGTTTTTT CASGLVGSGELFF TRBV12-5 . . TRBJ2-2
TGTGCCAGCAGCACCGGAGCCTACAATGAGCAGTTCTTC CASSTGAYNEQFF TRBV7-2 . few TRBJ2-1
TGTGCCAGCAGCCAGTCACAGGGGCGTGGCTACTCTGGGGCCAACGTCCTGACTTTC CASSQSQGRGYSGANVLTF TRBV4-2 TRBD1 . TRBJ2-6
TGTGCCACCAGCGATAGTGTAGCTTACACCGGGGAGCTGTTTTTT CATSDSVAYTGELFF TRBV15 . few TRBJ2-2
TGTGCCAGCAGTACGGACTACCGGGACCACCTTGATACGCAGTATTTT CASSTDYRDHLDTQYF TRBV27 . few TRBJ2-3
TGTGCCAGCAGAGGGACTAGCGGGAGTTGGGAGACCCAGTACTTC CASRGTSGSWETQYF TRBV28 TRBD2 . TRBJ2-5
TGTGCCAGCAGCTCAGATAGGTACGAGCAGTACTTC CASSSDRYEQYF TRBV7-2 . few TRBJ2-7
TGTGCCAGCAGCCAAGGACCCTCCATGAACACTGAAGCTTTCTTT CASSQGPSMNTEAFF TRBV4-2 . few TRBJ1-1
TGTGCCAGCAGAATGGGGGGCAGTCAAGAGACCCAGTACTTC CASRMGGSQETQYF TRBV28 . few TRBJ2-5
TGTGCCAGCTCACAACCCGGTTATGGCTACACCTTC CASSQPGYGYTF TRBV18 . few TRBJ1-2
TGTGCCAGCAGCCAAGATGGGGAGTCGGCCAGTCGTGCGGAGCAGTTCTTC CASSQDGESASRAEQFF TRBV4-2 . few TRBJ2-1
TGTGCCAGCAGGCGACTAGCGGGGAGCCTAACGTCCTACGAGCAGTACTTC CASRRLAGSLTSYEQYF TRBV2 TRBD2 . TRBJ2-7
TGTGCCACCAGCAGGGCGCGGGACTCCAGCTCCTACGAGCAGTACTTC CATSRARDSSSYEQYF TRBV15 . few TRBJ2-7
TGTGCCAGCAGCTTAGATGCATCGGGAGTGAGGGATACGCAGTATTTT CASSLDASGVRDTQYF TRBV7-2 . . TRBJ2-3
TGTGCCAGCAGTCCCTTCCCCGGGACAGGGTTTTCGGCTTTCTTT CASSPFPGTGFSAFF TRBV28 TRBD1 few TRBJ1-1
TGTGCCAGCAGTACTAGCATATCCTACGAGCAGTACTTC CASSTSISYEQYF TRBV28 . few TRBJ2-7
TGTGCCAGCAGTGGAACAGCTAATGAGCAGTTCTTC CASSGTANEQFF TRBV2 . . TRBJ2-1
TGTGCCAGCAGCCTCAGGGGTGGTAGCACTGAAGCTTTCTTT CASSLRGGSTEAFF TRBV7-8 . . TRBJ1-1
TGTGCCAGCAGGCCAACAGTGAACACTGAAGCTTTCTTT CASRPTVNTEAFF TRBV6-1 . few TRBJ1-1
TGTGCCAGCAGCCAAAACGCACTTAGCGTGGGGACGTGGACCCAGCATTTT CASSQNALSVGTWTQHF TRBV4-2 . . TRBJ1-5
TGCAGCATGACCAGGGGGCCCAATGAGCAGTTCTTC CSMTRGPNEQFF TRBV29-1 TRBD1 few TRBJ2-1
TGTGCCATCAGTGAGTTAGCCCCGTACGGGGAGACCCAGTACTTC CAISELAPYGETQYF TRBV10-3 . few TRBJ2-5